These 3 T cell receptor beta chains share one sample of origin, sequenced in a study of T cell responses to AZD1222 COVID-19 vaccine. Measured with immunoSEQ multiplex PCR; TCRdb has only the in-frame clones, and not every one. The sample includes approximately 100,000 clones, over 75% of them seen just once. Sequencing used peripheral blood, obtained on day 0 of AZD1222 vaccination. The receptors come from an adult in good health.

This clone was detected only once. The CDR3 region is CASSARPGTDVSYEQYV. DNA of the CDR3: TGTGCCAGCAGCGCACGACCTGGGACGGACGTTTCCTACGAGCAGTACGTC. V is TRBV7-6 and J is TRBJ2-7; D assignment may be TRBD1 or TRBD2 (5 bases each). Germline CDR1 reads SGHVS; CDR2 reads FNYEAQ. V was trimmed by 5 bases and J by 1 base, leaving 21 bases between them. CDR3 size: 17 residues.

The CDR3 sequence: CASTGVAGGDNEQFF. In nucleotides, the CDR3 is TGTGCCAGCACAGGGGTAGCGGGAGGGGACAATGAGCAGTTCTTC. The chain has TRBV27 and TRBJ2-1; 11 bases are shared with TRBD2. The length of the CDR3 is 15 residues. Trimming removed 7 bases from V and 5 bases from J; junction bases left unmatched: 7. Per germline, CDR1 MNHEY and CDR2 SMNVEV (reference sequence).

This clone came up a few times. The gene calls are TRBV16 and TRBJ1-2; TRBD1 matches at 7 bases. This CDR3 is 14 amino acids long. Germline CDR1 is KGHSY and CDR2 is FQNENV. The junction had 5 bases not matched to a gene; V was cut back by 4 bases and J by 3 bases. CDR3 protein: CASSRIGTDYGYTF. As DNA, the CDR3 is TGTGCCAGCAGCCGCATCGGGACAGACTATGGCTACACCTTC.